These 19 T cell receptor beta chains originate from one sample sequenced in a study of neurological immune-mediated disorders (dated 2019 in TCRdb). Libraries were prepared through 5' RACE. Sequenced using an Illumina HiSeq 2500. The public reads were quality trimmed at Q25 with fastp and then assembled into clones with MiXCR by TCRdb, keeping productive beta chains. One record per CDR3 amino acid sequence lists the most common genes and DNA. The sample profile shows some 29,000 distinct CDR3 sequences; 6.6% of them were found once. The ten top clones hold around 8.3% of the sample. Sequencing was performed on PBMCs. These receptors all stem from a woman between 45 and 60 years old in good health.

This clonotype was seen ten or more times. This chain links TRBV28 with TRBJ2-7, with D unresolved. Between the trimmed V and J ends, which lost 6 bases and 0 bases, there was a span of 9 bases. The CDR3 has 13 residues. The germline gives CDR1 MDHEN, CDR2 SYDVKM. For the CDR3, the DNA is TGTGCCAGCAGCCCGGCCGGCTCCTACGAGCAGTACTTC. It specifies CASSPAGSYEQYF.

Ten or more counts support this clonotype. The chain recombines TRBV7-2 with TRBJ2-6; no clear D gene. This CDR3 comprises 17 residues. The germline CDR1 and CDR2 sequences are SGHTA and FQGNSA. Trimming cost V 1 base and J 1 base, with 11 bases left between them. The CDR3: CASSLGAVPSGANVLTF. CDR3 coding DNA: TGTGCCAGCAGCTTAGGCGCGGTTCCTTCTGGGGCCAACGTCCTGACTTTC.

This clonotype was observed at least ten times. CDR3 sequence (DNA): TGTGCCAGCAGTTACTCGAGACTCCTCTCTTCTGGTGAGCAGTTCTTC. Translation: CASSYSRLLSSGEQFF. The V call is TRBV6-2 or TRBV6-3, the J call TRBJ2-1; D ambiguous. V lost 0 bases and J lost 9, with 18 bases in between. The CDR3 sequence is 16 residues long. Per germline, CDR1 MNHEY and CDR2 SVGEGT.

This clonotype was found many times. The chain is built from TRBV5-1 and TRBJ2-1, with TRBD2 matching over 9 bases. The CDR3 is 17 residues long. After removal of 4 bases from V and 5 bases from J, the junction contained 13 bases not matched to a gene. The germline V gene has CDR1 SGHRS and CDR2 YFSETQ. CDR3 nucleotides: TGCGCCAGCAGCCCCCGCCCGGCGGGAGGGCCCGACAATGAGCAGTTCTTC. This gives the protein CASSPRPAGGPDNEQFF.

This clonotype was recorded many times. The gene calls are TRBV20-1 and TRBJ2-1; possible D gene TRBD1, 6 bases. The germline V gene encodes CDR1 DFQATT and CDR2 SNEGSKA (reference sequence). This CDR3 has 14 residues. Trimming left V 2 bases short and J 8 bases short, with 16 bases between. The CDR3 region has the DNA TGCAGTGCTAGATCCCCAGGGGCTGGATATGAGCAGTTCTTC. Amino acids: CSARSPGAGYEQFF.

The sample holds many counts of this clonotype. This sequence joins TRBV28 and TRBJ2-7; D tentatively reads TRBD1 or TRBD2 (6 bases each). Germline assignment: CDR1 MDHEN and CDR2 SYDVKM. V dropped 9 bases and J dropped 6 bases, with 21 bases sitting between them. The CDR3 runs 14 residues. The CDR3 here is CASTLGGSRLEQYF. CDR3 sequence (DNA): TGTGCCAGTACGCTGGGGGGCTCCCGTCTCGAGCAGTACTTC.

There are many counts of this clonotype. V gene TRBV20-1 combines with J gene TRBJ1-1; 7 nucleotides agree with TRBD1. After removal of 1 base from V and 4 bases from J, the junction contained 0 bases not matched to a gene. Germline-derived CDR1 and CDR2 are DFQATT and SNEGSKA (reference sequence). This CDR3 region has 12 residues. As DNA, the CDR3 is TGCAGTGCTAGAGCAGGGGGCACTGAAGCTTTCTTT. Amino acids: CSARAGGTEAFF.

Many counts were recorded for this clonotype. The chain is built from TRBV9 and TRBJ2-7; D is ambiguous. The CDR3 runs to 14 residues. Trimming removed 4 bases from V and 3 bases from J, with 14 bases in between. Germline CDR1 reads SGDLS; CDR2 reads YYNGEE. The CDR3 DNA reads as TGTGCCAGCAGCCCCTCCCGTGAACTCTACGAGCAGTACTTC. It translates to CASSPSRELYEQYF.

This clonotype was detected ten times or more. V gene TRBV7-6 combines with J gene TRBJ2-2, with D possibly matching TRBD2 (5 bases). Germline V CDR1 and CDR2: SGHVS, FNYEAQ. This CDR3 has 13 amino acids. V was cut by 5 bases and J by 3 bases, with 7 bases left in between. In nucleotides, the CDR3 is TGTGCCAGCAGCCCTAGCTACACCGGGGAGCTGTTTTTT. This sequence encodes CASSPSYTGELFF. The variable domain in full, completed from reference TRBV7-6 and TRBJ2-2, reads GAGVSQSPRYKVTKRGQDVALRCDPISGHVSLYWYRQALGQGPEFLTYFNYEAQQDKSGLPNDRFSAERPEGSISTLTIQRTEQRDSAMYRCASSPSYTGELFFGEGSRLTVL.

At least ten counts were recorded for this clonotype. CDR3 protein: CSVGDYTGELFF. Here the CDR3 DNA reads TGCAGCGTTGGTGATTACACCGGGGAGCTGTTTTTT. The genes are TRBV29-1 and TRBJ2-2; D ambiguous. This CDR3 has 12 amino acids. The V and J ends lost 4 bases and 3 bases respectively, with 6 bases between them. CDR1 SQVTM and CDR2 ANQGSEA come from the germline V gene.

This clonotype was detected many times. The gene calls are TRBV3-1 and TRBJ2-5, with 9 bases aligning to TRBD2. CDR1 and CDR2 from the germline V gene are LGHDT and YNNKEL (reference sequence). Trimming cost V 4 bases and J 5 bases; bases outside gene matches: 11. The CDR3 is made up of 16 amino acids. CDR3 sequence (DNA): TGTGCCAGCAGCCGCTCCCCAGCGGGAGGAAGGGAGACCCAGTACTTC. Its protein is CASSRSPAGGRETQYF.

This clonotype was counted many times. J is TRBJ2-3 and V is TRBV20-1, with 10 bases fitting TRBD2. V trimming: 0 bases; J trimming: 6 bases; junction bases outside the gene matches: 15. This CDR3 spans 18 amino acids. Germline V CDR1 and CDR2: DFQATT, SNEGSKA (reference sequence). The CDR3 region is CSARDPAGLAGGPDTQYF. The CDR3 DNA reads TGCAGTGCTAGAGACCCGGCAGGGTTAGCGGGGGGCCCGGATACGCAGTATTTT.

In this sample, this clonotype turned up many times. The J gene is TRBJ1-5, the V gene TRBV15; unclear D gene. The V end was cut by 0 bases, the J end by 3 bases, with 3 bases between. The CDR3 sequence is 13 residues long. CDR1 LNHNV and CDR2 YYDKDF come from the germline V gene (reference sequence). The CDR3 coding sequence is TGTGCCACCAGCAGAGAGGCCAATCAGCCCCAGCATTTT. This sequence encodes CATSREANQPQHF.

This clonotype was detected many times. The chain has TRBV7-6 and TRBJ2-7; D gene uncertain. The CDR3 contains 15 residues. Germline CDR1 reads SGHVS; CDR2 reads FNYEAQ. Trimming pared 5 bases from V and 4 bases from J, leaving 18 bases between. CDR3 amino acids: CASSPSPNRPYEQYF. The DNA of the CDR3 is TGTGCCAGCAGCCCAAGCCCTAACAGACCGTACGAGCAGTACTTC.

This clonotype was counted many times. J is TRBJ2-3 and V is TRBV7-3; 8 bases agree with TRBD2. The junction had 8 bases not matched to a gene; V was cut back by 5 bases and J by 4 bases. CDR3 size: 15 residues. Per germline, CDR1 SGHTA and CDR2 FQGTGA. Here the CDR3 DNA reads TGTGCCAGCAGCCCGGGTCGGGGGGGGGCAGATACGCAGTATTTT. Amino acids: CASSPGRGGADTQYF. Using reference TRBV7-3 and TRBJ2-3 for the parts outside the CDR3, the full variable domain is GAGVSQTPSNKVTEKGKYVELRCDPISGHTALYWYRQSLGQGPEFLIYFQGTGAADDSGLPNDRFFAVRPEGSVSTLKIQRTERGDSAVYLCASSPGRGGADTQYFGPGTRLTVL.

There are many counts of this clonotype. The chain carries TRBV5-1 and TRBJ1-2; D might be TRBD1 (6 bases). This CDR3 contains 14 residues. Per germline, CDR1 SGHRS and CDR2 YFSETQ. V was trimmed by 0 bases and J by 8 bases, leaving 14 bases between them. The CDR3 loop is CASSLGSGVAGYTF. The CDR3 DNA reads TGCGCCAGCAGCTTGGGGTCAGGGGTCGCGGGCTACACCTTC.

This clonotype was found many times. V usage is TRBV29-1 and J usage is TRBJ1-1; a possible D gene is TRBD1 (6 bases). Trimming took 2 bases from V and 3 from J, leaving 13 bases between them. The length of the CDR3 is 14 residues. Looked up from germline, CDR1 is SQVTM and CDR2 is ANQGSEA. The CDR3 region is CSVETGTRDTEAFF. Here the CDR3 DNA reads TGCAGCGTTGAAACCGGGACACGGGACACTGAAGCTTTCTTT.

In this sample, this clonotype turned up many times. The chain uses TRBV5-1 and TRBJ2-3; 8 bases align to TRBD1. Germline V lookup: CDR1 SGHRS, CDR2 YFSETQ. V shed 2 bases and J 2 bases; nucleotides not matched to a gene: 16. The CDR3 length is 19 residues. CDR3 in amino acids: CASSFNILRQGIPTDTQYF. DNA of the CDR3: TGCGCCAGCAGCTTTAATATTTTGCGACAGGGGATCCCCACAGATACGCAGTATTTT. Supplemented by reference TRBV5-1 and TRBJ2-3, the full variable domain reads KAGVTQTPRYLIKTRGQQVTLSCSPISGHRSVSWYQQTPGQGLQFLFEYFSETQRNKGNFPGRFSGRQFSNSRSEMNVSTLELGDSALYLCASSFNILRQGIPTDTQYFGPGTRLTVL.

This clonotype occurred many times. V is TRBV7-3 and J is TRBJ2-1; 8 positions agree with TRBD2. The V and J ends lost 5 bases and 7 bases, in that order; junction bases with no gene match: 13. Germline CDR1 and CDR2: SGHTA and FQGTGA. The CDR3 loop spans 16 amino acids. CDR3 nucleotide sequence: TGTGCCAGCAGCCCCACATTACGGGAGGGCTGGAATGAGCAGTTCTTC. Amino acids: CASSPTLREGWNEQFF.